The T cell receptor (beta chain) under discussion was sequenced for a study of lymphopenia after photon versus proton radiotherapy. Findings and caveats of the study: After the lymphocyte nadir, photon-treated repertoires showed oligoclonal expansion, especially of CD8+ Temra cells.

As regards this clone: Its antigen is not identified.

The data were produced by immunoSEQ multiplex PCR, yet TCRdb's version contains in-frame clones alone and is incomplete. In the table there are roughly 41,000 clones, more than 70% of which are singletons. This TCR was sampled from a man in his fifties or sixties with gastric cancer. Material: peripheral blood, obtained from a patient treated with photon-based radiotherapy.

CDR3 in amino acids: CASSLRRRTEAFF. The CDR3 DNA reads as TGTGCCAGCAGTTTACGACGGCGAACTGAAGCTTTCTTT. The chain joins TRBV28 to TRBJ1-1; D is unclear. V gave up 2 bases and J gave up 5 bases, with 9 bases separating them. Germline V CDR1 and CDR2: MDHEN, SYDVKM. The CDR3 covers 13 residues.